One and the same sample provided the 20 T cell receptor beta chains below, sequenced in a study of cytotoxic CD8 clonotypes in ibrutinib-treated CLL. TCRdb's table, derived via immunoSEQ multiplex PCR, lists solely in-frame clones and lacks some. The sample contains about 84,000 clones, 86% of which appear only once. Here the sequenced sample was PBMCs, taken before ibrutinib treatment. The source of these receptors is a human donor with chronic lymphocytic leukemia.

The gene calls are TRBV18 and TRBJ2-3; 9 bases align to TRBD2. The CDR3 sequence is 14 residues long. Trimming at V came to 8 bases and at J to 3 bases, leaving 6 bases not matched to a gene. Germline V gene lookup returns CDR1 KGHSH and CDR2 LQKENI. CDR3 region: CASLSGRGTDTQYF. In nucleotides, the CDR3 is TGTGCCAGCCTTAGCGGGAGAGGGACAGATACGCAGTATTTT.

The chain uses TRBV2 and TRBJ1-2; a weak D match, TRBD1 (6 bases). The CDR3 is 14 residues long. CDR1 is SNHLY, CDR2 FYNNEI, per germline. V lost 4 bases and J lost 5, with 14 bases in between. For the CDR3, the DNA is TGTGCCAGCAGTGCTGGGGGGCTGGGGTATGGCTACACCTTC. It specifies CASSAGGLGYGYTF.

The chain joins TRBV4-1 to TRBJ1-5, with D perhaps TRBD1 (5 bases). Germline CDR1 and CDR2: MGHRA and YSYEKL. The CDR3 length is 16 residues. V was trimmed by 0 bases and J by 4 bases, leaving 13 bases between them. CDR3 sequence reads: CASSQEDIDQNQPQHF. CDR3 bases: TGCGCCAGCAGCCAAGAGGACATTGACCAAAATCAGCCCCAGCATTTT.

The V gene is TRBV11-3, the J gene TRBJ1-1; D remains ambiguous. CDR1 is SGHNT, CDR2 YENEEA, per germline. The CDR3 is 17 amino acids. V was shortened by 4 bases and J by 3 bases, with 21 bases between the two germline ends. The CDR3 bases are TGTGCCAGCAGCTCAAGGGCCCCGAACACCTTGGACACTGAAGCTTTCTTT. Translated: CASSSRAPNTLDTEAFF.

This clone was counted a few times. The rearrangement links TRBV5-1 to TRBJ1-1, with 7 bases fitting TRBD1. The V segment lost 0 bases and the J segment 6 bases; nucleotides outside the gene matches: 14. Per germline, CDR1 SGHRS and CDR2 YFSETQ. The CDR3 loop spans 17 amino acids. The chain's CDR3 is CASSLGGGSGTVAEAFF. In DNA form, the CDR3 reads TGCGCCAGCAGCTTGGGAGGCGGGTCCGGGACAGTCGCTGAAGCTTTCTTT.

J is TRBJ2-5 and V is TRBV2; D not resolved. CDR1 and CDR2 (germline): SNHLY, FYNNEI. This CDR3 is built from 12 residues. The V end was cut by 5 bases, the J end by 7 bases, with 11 bases between. The CDR3 reads CASSSGDGTQYF. DNA for the CDR3: TGTGCCAGCAGTTCTGGAGATGGGACCCAGTACTTC.

This clone was detected only once. The chain employs TRBV9 and TRBJ1-5; D unresolved. Germline V CDR1 and CDR2: SGDLS, YYNGEE. The CDR3 length is 13 residues. V dropped 2 bases and J dropped 9 bases, with 12 bases sitting between them. CDR3 amino acids: CASSVEGYGPQHF. As DNA, the CDR3 is TGTGCCAGCAGCGTCGAGGGCTATGGGCCCCAGCATTTT.

The gene calls are TRBV11-2 and TRBJ1-3; tentative D call: TRBD1 (6 bases). This CDR3 is 17 amino acids long. CDR1 SGHAT and CDR2 FQNNGV come from the germline V gene. V lost 1 base to trimming and J lost 1 base, with 14 bases between them. CDR3 bases: TGTGCCAGCAGCTTAGCCCCCACCGGACAGTCTGGAAACACCATATATTTT. It translates to CASSLAPTGQSGNTIYF.

The rearrangement joins TRBV9 to TRBJ1-2; tentative D call: TRBD1 (5 bases). Germline V gene lookup returns CDR1 SGDLS and CDR2 YYNGEE. Trimming shortened V by 0 bases and J by 4 bases, and 10 bases separated the two germline ends. This CDR3 comprises 14 residues. CDR3 coding DNA: TGTGCCAGCAGCGTAGGGGACGGAAGCTATGGCTACACCTTC. This sequence encodes CASSVGDGSYGYTF.

This chain links TRBV30 with TRBJ1-2, with D possibly TRBD1 on 6 matching bases. The V gene's germline CDR1 is GTSNPN and CDR2 SVGIG (reference sequence). V shed 5 bases and J shed 2 bases, with 15 bases lying between them. This CDR3 is built from 14 residues. The CDR3 coding sequence is TGTGCCTGGCACCGAGGAGGGGGGAACTATGGCTACACCTTC. Protein: CAWHRGGGNYGYTF.

The V call is TRBV5-1, the J call TRBJ2-2; TRBD1 aligns across 9 bases. V was pared by 4 bases and J by 6 bases, with 7 bases of the junction left unmatched. Germline-derived CDR1 and CDR2 are SGHRS and YFSETQ. This CDR3 comprises 15 residues. This CDR3 is CASSPSGQGAGELFF. The CDR3 region has the DNA TGCGCCAGCAGCCCCTCGGGACAGGGAGCCGGGGAGCTGTTTTTT.

This rearrangement joins TRBV29-1 to TRBJ2-1; TRBD2 agrees at 9 bases. The ends lost 6 bases at V and 9 bases at J; junction bases unmatched: 12. Per germline, CDR1 SQVTM and CDR2 ANQGSEA. This CDR3 comprises 14 residues. DNA for the CDR3: TGCAGCGTCGCGCGGGAGGGCCTCTGGAGTGAGCAGTTCTTC. Protein product: CSVAREGLWSEQFF.

Written as DNA, the CDR3 is TGTGCCAGCAGCAAAGGGGGACTCGAATACTACGAGCAGTACTTC. Protein sequence: CASSKGGLEYYEQYF. The chain couples TRBV11-3 to TRBJ2-7; tentatively, D is TRBD1 or TRBD2 (6 bases each). Germline CDR1 reads SGHNT; CDR2 reads YENEEA. This CDR3 is built from 15 residues. The V gene lost 5 bases and the J gene lost 3 bases, with 17 bases spanning the gap. The whole variable domain, filled in from reference TRBV11-3 and TRBJ2-7, reads EAGVVQSPRYKIIEKKQPVAFWCNPISGHNTLYWYLQNLGQGPELLIRYENEEAVDDSQLPKDRFSAERLKGVDSTLKIQPAELGDSAVYLCASSKGGLEYYEQYFGPGTRLTVT.

The rearrangement uses TRBV6-1 and TRBJ1-5; D is uncertain. The CDR3 totals 13 residues. Germline V gives CDR1 MNHNS, CDR2 SASEGT. V was trimmed by 3 bases and J by 0 bases, leaving 3 bases between them. The CDR3 region is CASSEVSNQPQHF. In nucleotides, the CDR3 is TGTGCCAGCAGTGAGGTTAGCAATCAGCCCCAGCATTTT.

The rearrangement uses TRBV6-1 and TRBJ1-1, with no clear D. The ends were cut back, 6 bases at V and 6 bases at J, with 14 bases in the middle. The CDR3 length is 13 residues. CDR1 MNHNS and CDR2 SASEGT come from the germline V gene. CDR3: CASSDPGGAEAFF. The DNA of the CDR3 is TGTGCCAGCAGCGACCCCGGCGGCGCTGAAGCTTTCTTT.

The rearrangement joins TRBV11-1 to TRBJ1-4; D remains unclear. Between the trimmed V and J ends, which lost 5 bases and 0 bases, there was a span of 7 bases. Looked up from germline, CDR1 is SGHAT and CDR2 is FQDESV (reference sequence). The CDR3 is 14 amino acids. CDR3 sequence reads: CASSDLATNEKLFF. For the CDR3, the DNA is TGTGCCAGCAGCGACCTTGCAACTAATGAAAAACTGTTTTTT.

This clone showed up just once. The chain recombines TRBV30 with TRBJ2-7, with TRBD2 matching 7 bases. Unmatched junction bases numbered 7, after V lost 3 bases and J lost 5 bases. CDR1 and CDR2 (germline): GTSNPN, SVGIG (reference sequence). This CDR3 contains 13 residues. Here the CDR3 reads CAWSRAGWNEQYF. Here the CDR3 DNA reads TGTGCCTGGAGCCGAGCGGGGTGGAACGAGCAGTACTTC.

This clone was seen just once. The V gene is TRBV10-3, the J gene TRBJ1-1; tentatively, D is TRBD1 (6 bases). The CDR3 loop spans 13 amino acids. With 6 bases removed from V and 3 bases from J, the gap between germline ends came to 11 bases. Germline-derived CDR1 and CDR2 are ENHRY and SYGVKD. The CDR3: CAISQDSDTEAFF. The CDR3 DNA is TGTGCCATCAGCCAGGACAGCGACACTGAAGCTTTCTTT.

The chain carries TRBV30 and TRBJ1-3, with 7 bases aligning to TRBD1. The V and J ends lost 2 bases and 0 bases, in that order; junction bases with no gene match: 19. The CDR3 is 20 residues long. Germline V gene lookup returns CDR1 GTSNPN and CDR2 SVGIG (reference sequence). The CDR3 nucleotides read TGTGCCTGGAGTAGAAGAAGGCCACAGGGGCGAACTCCCTCTGGAAACACCATATATTTT. Amino acid sequence: CAWSRRRPQGRTPSGNTIYF. Filled out from reference TRBV30 and TRBJ1-3, the complete variable domain reads SQTIHQWPATLVQPVGSPLSLECTVEGTSNPNLYWYRQAAGRGLQLLFYSVGIGQISSEVPQNLSASRPQDRQFILSSKKLLLSDSGFYLCAWSRRRPQGRTPSGNTIYFGEGSWLTVV.

The rearrangement links TRBV11-1 to TRBJ2-1, with 12 bases lining up with TRBD2. In germline, CDR1 is SGHAT, CDR2 FQDESV (reference sequence). V was clipped by 5 bases and J by 7 bases; unmatched bases: 6. CDR3 size: 15 residues. In DNA, the CDR3 is TGTGCCAGCAGCCTAATACTAGCGGGAGGAAATGAGCAGTTCTTC. Amino acids: CASSLILAGGNEQFF.